This entry describes one T cell receptor (beta chain). Its specificity is not known. The trim removed 5 bases at V and 5 bases at J, leaving 8 bases unmatched. The CDR3 consists of 15 residues. Germline V gene data show CDR1 as SGHTA and CDR2 as FQGNSA. This record comes from a study of cytomegalovirus exposure and HLA in healthy donors. Study-level results: The analysis excluded some indistinguishable V segments, including TRBV6-2 and TRBV6-3. Immune exposure was documented only through CMV serostatus. Per a later analysis, about 15,000 TCR beta sequences showed association with HLA alleles at 0.05 false discovery rate. The investigators catalogued 164 TCR beta chains as cytomegalovirus-associated.

A multiplex PCR was run with 60 Vbeta primers and 13 Jbeta primers. Clones were sequenced by immunoSEQ multiplex PCR, and TCRdb holds only the in-frame ones, with some missing. The sample includes 100,000 to 150,000 clones, approximately 70% seen only once; the top ten take about 2.6%. This TCR derives from a woman aged 60-70 years in good health and CMV-seropositive. This chain uses TRBV7-2 with TRBJ1-4; 7 nucleotides agree with TRBD1. The sample taken for sequencing was PBMCs. The CDR3 loop is CASSIGQVGNEKLFF. The CDR3 DNA is TGTGCCAGCAGCATCGGACAGGTGGGGAATGAAAAACTGTTTTTT.